This record looks at one T cell receptor beta chain sequence and its context. The target antigen is unknown. Trimming removed 7 bases from V and 4 bases from J, with 10 bases in between. Germline V gene data show CDR1 as SQVTM and CDR2 as ANQGSEA. The CDR3 runs 11 residues. This record comes from a study of siplizumab effects on memory and regulatory T cells. Regarding the study as a whole: Only a minority of proliferating CD4+ or CD8+ clones had an assignable naive or memory phenotype, with roughly 75-97% lacking one. Unstimulated naive T cells seemed to show more diversity than memory cells did, and they also seemed to be among the major contributors to the alloresponse. There were only a minor fraction of alloreactive clones that mapped to unstimulated subsets.

Only in-frame clones appear in the TCRdb table, and some are missing; sequencing was by immunoSEQ multiplex PCR. The repertoire holds over 70,000 clones, with about 90% as singletons. Sequencing was performed on CD4+ T cells sorted from blood. The gene calls are TRBV29-1 and TRBJ2-5, with unresolved D. This receptor was taken from a human donor in good health. The CDR3 DNA follows: TGCAGCGCAGCCAGAGGAGAGACCCAGTACTTC. Translation: CSAARGETQYF.